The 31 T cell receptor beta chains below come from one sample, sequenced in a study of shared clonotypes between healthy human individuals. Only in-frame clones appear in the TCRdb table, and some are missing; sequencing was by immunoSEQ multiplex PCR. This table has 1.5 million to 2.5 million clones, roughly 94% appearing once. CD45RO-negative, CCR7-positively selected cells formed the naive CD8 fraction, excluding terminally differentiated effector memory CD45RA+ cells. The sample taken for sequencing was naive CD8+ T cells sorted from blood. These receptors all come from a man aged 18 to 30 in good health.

Written as DNA, the CDR3 is TGCGCCAGCAGCCAAGAACCGGGACTAGCTTACATGGATACGCAGTATTTT. Its protein is CASSQEPGLAYMDTQYF. The V gene is TRBV4-1, the J gene TRBJ2-3; 9 nucleotides match TRBD2. Germline trimming cut 0 bases from V and 6 bases from J; bases unmatched to any gene: 10. The CDR3 totals 17 residues. The germline V gene has CDR1 MGHRA and CDR2 YSYEKL.

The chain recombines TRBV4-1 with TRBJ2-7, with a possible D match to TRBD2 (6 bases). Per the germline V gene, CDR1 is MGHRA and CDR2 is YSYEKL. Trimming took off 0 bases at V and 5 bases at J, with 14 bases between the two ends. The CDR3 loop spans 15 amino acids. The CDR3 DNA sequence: TGCGCCAGCAGCCAAGATGTCGAGGGAGGCGACGAGCAGTACTTC. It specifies CASSQDVEGGDEQYF.

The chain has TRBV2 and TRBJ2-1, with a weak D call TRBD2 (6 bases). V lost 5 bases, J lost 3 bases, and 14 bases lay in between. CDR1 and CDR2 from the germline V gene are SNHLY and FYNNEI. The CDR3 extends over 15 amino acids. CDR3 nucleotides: TGTGCCAGCAGTATTTGGGGGGAAGGCTACAATGAGCAGTTCTTC. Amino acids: CASSIWGEGYNEQFF.

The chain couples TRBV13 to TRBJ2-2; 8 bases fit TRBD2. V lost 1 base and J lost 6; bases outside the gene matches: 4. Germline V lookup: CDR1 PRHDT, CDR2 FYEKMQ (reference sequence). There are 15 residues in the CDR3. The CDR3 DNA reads TGTGCCAGCAGCTTAGAAGGGACTAGTGCCGGGGAGCTGTTTTTT. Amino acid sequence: CASSLEGTSAGELFF. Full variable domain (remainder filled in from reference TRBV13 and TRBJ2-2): AAGVIQSPRHLIKEKRETATLKCYPIPRHDTVYWYQQGPGQDPQFLISFYEKMQSDKGSIPDRFSAQQFSDYHSELNMSSLELGDSALYFCASSLEGTSAGELFFGEGSRLTVL.

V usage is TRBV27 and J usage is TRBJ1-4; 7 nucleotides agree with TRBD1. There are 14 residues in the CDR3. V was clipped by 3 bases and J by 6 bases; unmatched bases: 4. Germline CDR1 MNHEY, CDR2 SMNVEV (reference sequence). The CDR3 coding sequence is TGTGCCAGCAGTTTCAGGGGGAGGGATGAAAAACTGTTTTTT. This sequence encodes CASSFRGRDEKLFF.

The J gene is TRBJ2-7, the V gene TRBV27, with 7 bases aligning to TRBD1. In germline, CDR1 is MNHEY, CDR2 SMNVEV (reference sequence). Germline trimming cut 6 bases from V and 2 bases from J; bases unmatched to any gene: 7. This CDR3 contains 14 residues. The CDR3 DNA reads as TGTGCCAGCAGATCCCGGGACAGACCCTACGAGCAGTACTTC. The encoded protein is CASRSRDRPYEQYF.

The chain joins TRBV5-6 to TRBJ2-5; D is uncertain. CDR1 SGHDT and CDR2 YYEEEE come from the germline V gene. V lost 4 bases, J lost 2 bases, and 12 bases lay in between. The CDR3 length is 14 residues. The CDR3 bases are TGTGCCAGCAGCGGGCCGGCGCCACAAGAGACCCAGTACTTC. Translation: CASSGPAPQETQYF.

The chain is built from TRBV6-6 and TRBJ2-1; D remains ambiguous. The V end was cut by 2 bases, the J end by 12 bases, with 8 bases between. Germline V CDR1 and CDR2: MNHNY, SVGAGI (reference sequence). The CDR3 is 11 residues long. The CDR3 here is CASSYGMVQFF. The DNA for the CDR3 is TGTGCCAGCAGTTACGGAATGGTGCAGTTCTTC.

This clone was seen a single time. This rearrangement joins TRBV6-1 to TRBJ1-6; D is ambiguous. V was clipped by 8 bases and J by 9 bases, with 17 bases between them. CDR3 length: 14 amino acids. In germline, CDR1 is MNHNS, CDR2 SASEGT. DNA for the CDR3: TGTGCCAGCCCTAAACCGGTGGGAATTTCACCCCTCCACTTT. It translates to CASPKPVGISPLHF.

The CDR3 loop is CAWSYPYLAEAQETQYF. The CDR3 coding sequence is TGTGCCTGGAGTTACCCCTACCTAGCGGAAGCACAAGAGACCCAGTACTTC. This chain uses TRBV30 with TRBJ2-5; TRBD2 agrees at 7 bases. This CDR3 spans 17 amino acids. In germline, CDR1 is GTSNPN, CDR2 SVGIG (reference sequence). J lost 2 bases, V lost 2 bases, and 14 bases had no gene match.

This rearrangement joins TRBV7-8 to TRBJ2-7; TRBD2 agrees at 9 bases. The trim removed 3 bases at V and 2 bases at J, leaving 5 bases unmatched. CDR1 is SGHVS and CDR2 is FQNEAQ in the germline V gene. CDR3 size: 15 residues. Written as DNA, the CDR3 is TGTGCCAGCAGCTTCTCTAGCGGGAACACCTACGAGCAGTACTTC. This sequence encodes CASSFSSGNTYEQYF.

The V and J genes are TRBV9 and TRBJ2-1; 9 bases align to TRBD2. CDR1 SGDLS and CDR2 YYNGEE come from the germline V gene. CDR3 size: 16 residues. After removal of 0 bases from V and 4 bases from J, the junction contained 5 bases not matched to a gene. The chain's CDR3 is CASSVEASGEYNEQFF. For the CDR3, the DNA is TGTGCCAGCAGCGTAGAAGCTAGCGGGGAATACAATGAGCAGTTCTTC. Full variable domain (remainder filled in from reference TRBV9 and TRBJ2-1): DSGVTQTPKHLITATGQRVTLRCSPRSGDLSVYWYQQSLDQGLQFLIQYYNGEERAKGNILERFSAQQFPDLHSELNLSSLELGDSALYFCASSVEASGEYNEQFFGPGTRLTVL.

The CDR3 DNA follows: TGTGCCAGCAGTGAGGGACAGTTCGCCGGGGAGCTGTTTTTT. Encoded protein: CASSEGQFAGELFF. This rearrangement joins TRBV2 to TRBJ2-2; TRBD1 matches at 7 bases. V trimming: 3 bases; J trimming: 6 bases; junction bases outside the gene matches: 4. This CDR3 is 14 amino acids long. Germline CDR1 reads SNHLY; CDR2 reads FYNNEI.

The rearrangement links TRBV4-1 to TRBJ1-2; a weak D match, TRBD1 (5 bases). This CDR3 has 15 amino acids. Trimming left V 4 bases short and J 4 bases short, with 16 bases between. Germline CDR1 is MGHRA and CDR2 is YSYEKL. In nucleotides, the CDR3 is TGCGCCAGCAGCCCCTCCGGCGGGGGGGTCTATGGCTACACCTTC. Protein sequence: CASSPSGGGVYGYTF.

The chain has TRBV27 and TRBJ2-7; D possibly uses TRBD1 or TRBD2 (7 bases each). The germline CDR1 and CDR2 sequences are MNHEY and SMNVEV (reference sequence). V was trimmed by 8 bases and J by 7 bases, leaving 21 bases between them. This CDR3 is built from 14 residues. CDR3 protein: CASSRQGGMGEQYF. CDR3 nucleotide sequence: TGTGCCAGCTCCAGGCAGGGGGGGATGGGTGAGCAGTACTTC.

The CDR3 DNA follows: TGTGCCAGCAGCTTTGCAGGGGTGGAGGAGCAGTACTTC. It yields the protein CASSFAGVEEQYF. The J gene is TRBJ2-7, the V gene TRBV9, with D perhaps matching TRBD1 (6 bases). This CDR3 contains 13 residues. Germline loops: CDR1 SGDLS, CDR2 YYNGEE. Trimming took off 4 bases at V and 7 bases at J, with 15 bases between the two ends. The whole variable domain, remainder taken from reference TRBV9 and TRBJ2-7, is DSGVTQTPKHLITATGQRVTLRCSPRSGDLSVYWYQQSLDQGLQFLIQYYNGEERAKGNILERFSAQQFPDLHSELNLSSLELGDSALYFCASSFAGVEEQYFGPGTRLTVT.

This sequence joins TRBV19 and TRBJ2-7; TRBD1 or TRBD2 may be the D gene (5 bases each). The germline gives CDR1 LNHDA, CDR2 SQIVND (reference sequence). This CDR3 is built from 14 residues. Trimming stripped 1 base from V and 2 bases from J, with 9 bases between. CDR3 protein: CASSIGDGAYEQYF. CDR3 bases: TGTGCCAGTAGTATAGGGGACGGCGCCTACGAGCAGTACTTC.

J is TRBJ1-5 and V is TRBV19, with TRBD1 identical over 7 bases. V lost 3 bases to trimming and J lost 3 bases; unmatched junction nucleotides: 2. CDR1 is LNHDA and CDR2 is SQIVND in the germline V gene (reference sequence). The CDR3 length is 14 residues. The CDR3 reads CASSIGQVNQPQHF. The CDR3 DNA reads TGTGCCAGTAGTATCGGACAGGTCAATCAGCCCCAGCATTTT.

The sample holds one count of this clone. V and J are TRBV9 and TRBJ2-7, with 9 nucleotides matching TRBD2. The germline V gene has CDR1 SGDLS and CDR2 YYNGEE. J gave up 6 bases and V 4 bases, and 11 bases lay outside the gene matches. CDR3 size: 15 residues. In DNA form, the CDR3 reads TGTGCCAGCAGCCTTGGGGTAGCGGGAGCGAGCGAGCAGTACTTC. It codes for CASSLGVAGASEQYF.

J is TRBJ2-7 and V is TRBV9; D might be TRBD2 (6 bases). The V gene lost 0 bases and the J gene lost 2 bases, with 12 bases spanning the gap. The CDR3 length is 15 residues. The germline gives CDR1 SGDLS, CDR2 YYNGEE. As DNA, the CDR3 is TGTGCCAGCAGCGTAGGGGCGGGAAAAGCCTACGAGCAGTACTTC. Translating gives CASSVGAGKAYEQYF.

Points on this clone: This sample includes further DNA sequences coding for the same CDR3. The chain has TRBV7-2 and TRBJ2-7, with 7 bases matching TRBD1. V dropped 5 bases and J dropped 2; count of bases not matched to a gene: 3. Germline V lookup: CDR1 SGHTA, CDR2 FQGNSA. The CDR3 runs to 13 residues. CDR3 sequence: CASSTGTAYEQYF. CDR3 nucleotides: TGTGCCAGCAGCACAGGGACAGCCTACGAGCAGTACTTC.

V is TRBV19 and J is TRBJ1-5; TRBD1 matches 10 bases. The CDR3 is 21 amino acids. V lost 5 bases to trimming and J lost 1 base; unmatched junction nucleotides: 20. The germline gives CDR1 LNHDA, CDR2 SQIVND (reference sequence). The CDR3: CASSSLSQTGGPRGSNQPQHF. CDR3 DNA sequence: TGTGCCAGTAGTTCCTTATCGCAGACAGGGGGCCCAAGGGGGAGCAATCAGCCCCAGCATTTT.

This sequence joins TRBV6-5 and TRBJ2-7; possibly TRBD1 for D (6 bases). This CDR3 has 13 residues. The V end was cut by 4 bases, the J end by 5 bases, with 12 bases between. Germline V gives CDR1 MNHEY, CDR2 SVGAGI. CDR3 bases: TGTGCCAGCAGTTTAGGGGGAGTGGACGAGCAGTACTTC. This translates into CASSLGGVDEQYF.

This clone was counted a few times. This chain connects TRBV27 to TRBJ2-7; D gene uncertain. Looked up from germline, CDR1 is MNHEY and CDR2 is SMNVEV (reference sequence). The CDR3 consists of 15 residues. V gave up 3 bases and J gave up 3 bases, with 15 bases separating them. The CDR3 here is CASSLFSPTIYEQYF. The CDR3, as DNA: TGTGCCAGCAGTTTGTTCAGCCCGACGATCTACGAGCAGTACTTC.

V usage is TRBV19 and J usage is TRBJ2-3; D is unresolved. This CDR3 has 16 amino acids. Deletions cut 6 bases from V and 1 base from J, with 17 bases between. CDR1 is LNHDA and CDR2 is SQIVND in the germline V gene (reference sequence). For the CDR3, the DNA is TGTGCCAGTAGCCACCCCATCGGACCCCGCACAGATACGCAGTATTTT. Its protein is CASSHPIGPRTDTQYF.

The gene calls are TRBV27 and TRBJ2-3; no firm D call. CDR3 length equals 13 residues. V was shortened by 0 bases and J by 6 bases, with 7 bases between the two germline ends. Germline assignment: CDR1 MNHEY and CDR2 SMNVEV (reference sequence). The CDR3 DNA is TGTGCCAGCAGTTTATCGGCTCTTGATACGCAGTATTTT. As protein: CASSLSALDTQYF.

The chain's CDR3 is CASSLWDSPTYGYTF. Written as DNA, the CDR3 is TGTGCCAGCAGCCTGTGGGACTCCCCGACCTATGGCTACACCTTC. The chain joins TRBV5-4 to TRBJ1-2; tentatively, D is TRBD1 (5 bases). The CDR3 is 15 amino acids. Germline CDR1 reads SGHNT; CDR2 reads YYREEE (reference sequence). V lost 4 bases and J lost 4, with 17 bases in between.

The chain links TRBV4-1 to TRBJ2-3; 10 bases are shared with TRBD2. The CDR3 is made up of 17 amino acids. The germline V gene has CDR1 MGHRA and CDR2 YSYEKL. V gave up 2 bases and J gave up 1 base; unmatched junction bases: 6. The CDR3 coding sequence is TGCGCCAGCAGCCAACATCCCGGGACTAGCGGCACAGATACGCAGTATTTT. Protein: CASSQHPGTSGTDTQYF.

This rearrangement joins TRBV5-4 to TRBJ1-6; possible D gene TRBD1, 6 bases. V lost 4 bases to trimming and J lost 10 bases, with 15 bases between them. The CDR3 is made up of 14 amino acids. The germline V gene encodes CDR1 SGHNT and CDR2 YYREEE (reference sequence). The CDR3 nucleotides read TGTGCCAGCAGCGAGGCCAGGGGAGGCTCACCCCTCCACTTT. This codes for CASSEARGGSPLHF. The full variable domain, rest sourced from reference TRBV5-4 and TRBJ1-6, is ETGVTQSPTHLIKTRGQQVTLRCSSQSGHNTVSWYQQALGQGPQFIFQYYREEENGRGNFPPRFSGLQFPNYSSELNVNALELDDSALYLCASSEARGGSPLHFGNGTRLTVT.

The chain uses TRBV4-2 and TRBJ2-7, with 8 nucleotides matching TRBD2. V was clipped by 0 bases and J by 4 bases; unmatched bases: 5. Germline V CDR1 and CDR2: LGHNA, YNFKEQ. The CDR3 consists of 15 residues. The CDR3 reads CASSQDWASGYEQYF. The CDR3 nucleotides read TGTGCCAGCAGCCAAGATTGGGCTAGCGGGTACGAGCAGTACTTC.

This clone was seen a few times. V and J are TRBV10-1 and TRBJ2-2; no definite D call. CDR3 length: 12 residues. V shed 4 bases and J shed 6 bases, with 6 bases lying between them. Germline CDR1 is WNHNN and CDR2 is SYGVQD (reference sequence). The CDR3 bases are TGCGCCAGCAGTGGAGCTGCCGGGGAGCTGTTTTTT. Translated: CASSGAAGELFF.